The 5 T cell receptor beta chains reported below all come from one sample, sequenced in a study of CD8 T cells in ankylosing spondylitis. TCRdb passed the 5' RACE reads through MiXCR, listing each CDR3 protein once. The profile shows about 100,000 distinct CDR3 sequences, almost 8.5% of them singletons. Specimen: blood, either unsorted or a sorted T cell fraction (not recorded which). The receptors originated from a male donor with ankylosing spondylitis or in good health (not recorded which).

This rearrangement joins TRBV6-2 or TRBV6-3 to TRBJ2-1; 10 bases map to TRBD2. Germline trimming cut 4 bases from V and 3 bases from J; bases unmatched to any gene: 3. From germline, CDR1 is MNHEY and CDR2 SVGEGT. This CDR3 region has 15 residues. CDR3 in DNA: TGTGCCAGCAGTTTCACTAGCGGGATCTACAATGAGCAGTTCTTC. It encodes CASSFTSGIYNEQFF.

This clonotype was counted many times. The V call is TRBV12-3 or TRBV12-4, the J call TRBJ2-1, with 12 positions matching TRBD2. Germline trimming cut 4 bases from V and 4 bases from J; bases unmatched to any gene: 8. CDR3 length: 17 amino acids. CDR3 region: CASSWGLAGIGYNEQFF. For the CDR3, the DNA is TGTGCCAGCAGTTGGGGACTAGCGGGTATAGGGTACAATGAGCAGTTCTTC.

This clonotype was seen a handful of times. The junction and the germline gene differ at one end; a read error may be behind it. The chain couples TRBV7-7 to TRBJ2-1, with TRBD2 matching 11 bases. The CDR3 consists of 15 residues. Germline V gives CDR1 SSHAT, CDR2 FNYEAQ (reference sequence). CDR3 bases: TGTGCTAGCAGCTCCGGGCTAGCGGGGGGAAATGAGCAGTTCTTC. It encodes CASSSGLAGGNEQFF.

This clonotype has at least ten counts. The V and J genes are TRBV4-1 and TRBJ2-3; the D is unclear. The CDR3 loop spans 17 amino acids. V gave up 1 base and J gave up 2 bases, with 16 bases separating them. Germline CDR1 is MGHRA and CDR2 is YSYEKL. The CDR3 DNA sequence: TGCGCCAGCAGCCAAGGGGCCATAGGAGTTTACACAGATACGCAGTATTTT. This codes for CASSQGAIGVYTDTQYF.

The gene calls are TRBV7-2 and TRBJ2-3, with 10 bases that match TRBD2. J gave up 2 bases and V 4 bases, and 3 bases lay outside the gene matches. The CDR3 totals 15 residues. CDR1 and CDR2 (germline): SGHTA, FQGNSA. This chain's CDR3 is CASSSGLAHTDTQYF. The CDR3 DNA reads TGTGCCAGCAGCTCGGGACTAGCGCACACAGATACGCAGTATTTT.